The T cell receptor (beta chain) described here comes from a study of technical replicates of blood from a handful of donors. This clone showed up just a few times. J lost 6 bases, V lost 3 bases, and 4 bases had no gene match. The CDR3 extends over 14 amino acids. Germline V gives CDR1 SGHVS, CDR2 FQNEAQ. Libraries were prepared by immunoSEQ multiplex PCR; TCRdb keeps only in-frame clonotypes and omits some of them. The sample yields some 14,000 clones, 95% seen once. The clonotype was recovered from a human donor in good health. Sequences were obtained from PBMCs. This rearrangement joins TRBV7-8 to TRBJ2-1; 8 bases agree with TRBD2. The CDR3 region has the DNA TGTGCCAGCAGCTTTGTCGGGGGGGGCAATGAGCAGTTCTTC. Amino acid sequence: CASSFVGGGNEQFF.